The 13 T cell receptor beta chains in this list originate from one sample, sequenced in a study of T cells in women clearing cervical HPV infection. Data came from immunoSEQ multiplex PCR; TCRdb stores just in-frame clones and leaves some out. The sample has under 25,000 clones; the top ten hold less than 20%. The material sequenced was blood buffy coat. The receptors stem from a woman between 18 and 69 years old with a cervical HPV16 infection that either progressed to CIN3+ or cleared (not recorded which).

For this clone: The read halts 3 residues ahead of the CDR3 end, with the missing end drawn from the germline J gene. The chain carries TRBV7-9 and TRBJ1-2, with D perhaps matching TRBD1 (5 bases). This CDR3 spans 13 amino acids. Trimming left V 4 bases short and J 6 bases short, with 12 bases between. Germline lookup yields CDR1 SEHNR and CDR2 FQNEAQ (reference sequence). The CDR3 here is CASSSSVGHGYTF. The CDR3 bases that were read are TGTGCCAGCAGCTCGTCGGTGGGGCATGGC.

This clone is identified as medium-sized from frequency. Read sequence stops 3 residues before the CDR3 end, and the germline J gene provides the missing end. The chain couples TRBV6-1 to TRBJ2-4; 9 bases fit TRBD1. The CDR3 spans 13 residues. Germline V gene sequence: CDR1 MNHNS, CDR2 SASEGT. The CDR3 bases that were read are TGTGCCAGCAGTGAAGGGGACAGGGAAATT. Residues: CASSEGDREI. In full, the CDR3 reads CASSEGDREIQYF.

As regards this clone: The CDR3 goes on 3 residues after the read ends, and that part is filled in from the germline J gene. The V and J genes are TRBV5-1 and TRBJ2-1, with 8 positions matching TRBD1. The CDR3 contains 17 residues. Germline V gene sequence: CDR1 SGHRS, CDR2 YFSETQ. J gave up 9 bases and V 2 bases, and 16 bases lay outside the gene matches. The CDR3 spells CASSLGGDRFLGGEQFF. The CDR3 DNA, read in part, is TGCGCCAGCAGCTTAGGAGGGGACAGGTTTCTGGGGGGTGAG.

For this clone: Sequencing ends 3 residues short of the CDR3 end; the germline J gene provides the rest. The rearrangement joins TRBV7-1 to TRBJ2-2; 12 bases agree with TRBD1. Being an ORF, TRBV7-1 has a function that is uncertain. Trimming took 3 bases from V and 5 from J; bases not matched to a gene: 16. This CDR3 region has 20 residues. This CDR3 is CASSSRGTGGAPEGTGELFF. The CDR3 bases that were read are TGTGCCAGCAGCTCGAGAGGGACAGGGGGCGCGCCGGAGGGGACCGGGGAG.

The CDR3 loop is CARSISPDTEAFF. CDR3 DNA (partial): TGTGCCCGAAGCATCTCCCCGGACACTGAA. The genes are TRBV30 and TRBJ1-1, with unresolved D. The read terminates 3 residues ahead of where the CDR3 ends, so the germline J gene completes it. V lost 8 bases and J 3 bases, leaving 16 bases between the germline ends. This CDR3 comprises 13 residues. Germline V gene lookup returns CDR1 GTSNPN and CDR2 SVGIG (reference sequence).

As concerns this clone: Read data end 3 residues before the CDR3 end; the end is taken from the germline J gene. The rearrangement joins TRBV11-2 to TRBJ2-7; the D gene is possibly TRBD2 (7 bases). This CDR3 is built from 15 residues. Between the trimmed V and J ends, which lost 5 bases and 5 bases, there was a span of 19 bases. Looked up from germline, CDR1 is SGHAT and CDR2 is FQNNGV. CDR3 DNA (partial): TGTGCCAGCAGCCTTGCGGGGGCAGGATTCAACGAG. It encodes CASSLAGAGFNE. The complete CDR3 sequence is CASSLAGAGFNEQYF. Combining the CDR3 with reference TRBV11-2 and TRBJ2-7 gives the whole variable domain EAGVAQSPRYKIIEKRQSVAFWCNPISGHATLYWYQQILGQGPKLLIQFQNNGVVDDSQLPKDRFSAERLKGVDSTLKIQPAKLEDSAVYLCASSLAGAGFNEQYFGPGTRLTVT.

For this clone: The read gets to within 3 residues of the CDR3 end, and the germline J gene fills in the rest. The chain employs TRBV20-1 and TRBJ2-3; TRBD2 matches 8 bases. J was trimmed by 3 bases and V by 8 bases; bases with no gene match: 10. Per the germline V gene, CDR1 is DFQATT and CDR2 is SNEGSKA (reference sequence). This CDR3 has 14 residues. The CDR3 bases that were read are TGCAGTCCACTCGGGGGGGCCATTACAGATACG. Encoded protein: CSPLGGAITDT. The CDR3 reads in full as CSPLGGAITDTQYF.

The chain's CDR3 is CASRGDSESGQYF. The CDR3 DNA, read in part, is TGTGCCAGCAGAGGGGACAGCGAATCTGGT. V is TRBV2 and J is TRBJ2-4; TRBD1 matches at 7 bases. The CDR3 end is not reached by the read, which stops 3 residues before it; the germline J gene fills it in. Germline CDR1 and CDR2: SNHLY and FYNNEI. CDR3 length equals 13 residues.

Remarks on this clone: The read ends 3 residues early relative to the CDR3; the germline J gene fills the gap. The chain recombines TRBV20-1 with TRBJ2-4, with D possibly TRBD2 on 6 matching bases. The CDR3 sequence is 15 residues long. The germline gives CDR1 DFQATT, CDR2 SNEGSKA (reference sequence). The part of the CDR3 DNA that was read is TGCAGTGCTAGAGATCTAAGGGGAGGCAATCAGCCT. Encoded protein: CSARDLRGGNQP. In full, the CDR3 is CSARDLRGGNQPQYF.

CDR3 residues: CASSLRGEKLFF. CDR3 bases read: TGTGCCAGCAGTCTTCGGGGAGAAAAA. The chain has TRBV6-2 or TRBV6-3 and TRBJ1-4; unclear D gene. The read ends 3 residues early relative to the CDR3; the germline J gene fills the gap. The CDR3 sequence is 12 residues long. Deletions cut 5 bases from V and 8 bases from J, with 9 bases between. Germline CDR1 MNHEY, CDR2 SVGEGT.

On this clone itself: The read is 3 residues too short to cover the CDR3 end, so that end is filled in from the germline J gene. The chain combines TRBV2 with TRBJ2-7; D is perhaps TRBD1 (5 bases). The length of the CDR3 is 13 residues. In germline, CDR1 is SNHLY, CDR2 FYNNEI. Between the trimmed V and J ends, which lost 7 bases and 6 bases, there was a span of 16 bases. The part of the CDR3 DNA that was read is TGTGCCAGCAACGCCAGGGTCGAAGCCGAG. Amino acid sequence: CASNARVEAE. Given in full, the CDR3 is CASNARVEAEQYF.

The covered CDR3 bases are TGCAGTCTCGCCCCGGGACAGACCTACGAG. Its translation is CSLAPGQTYE. The entire CDR3 protein reads CSLAPGQTYEQYF. The rearrangement links TRBV20-1 to TRBJ2-7, with 7 nucleotides matching TRBD1. The CDR3 extends 3 residues past the end of the read, so its final part is completed from the germline J gene. Germline CDR1 DFQATT, CDR2 SNEGSKA (reference sequence). The ends lost 8 bases at V and 2 bases at J; junction bases unmatched: 9. This CDR3 is 13 amino acids long.

A word on this clone: The read falls 3 residues short of the CDR3 end, and the missing part is taken from the germline J gene. The chain joins TRBV5-3 to TRBJ2-7; no definite D call. TRBV5-3 is annotated as an ORF whose role is uncertain. The V end lost 4 bases, the J end lost 0 bases, and 11 bases lay between the germline ends. CDR3 length: 14 residues. The CDR3 DNA, read in part, is TGTGCCAGAAGCCATCCAGAAAGCTCCTACGAG. It yields the protein CARSHPESSYE. The entire CDR3 protein reads CARSHPESSYEQYF.